In its sample, the clone carrying this T cell receptor (beta chain) was seen once. Its antigen is currently unknown. This CDR3 is also generated by other DNA sequences in the sample. The CDR3 runs 13 residues. Trimming cost V 0 bases and J 1 base, with 3 bases left between them. In germline, CDR1 is SGHNT, CDR2 YYREEE (reference sequence). The data stem from a study of T cell responses to AZD1222 COVID-19 vaccine. Study-level findings and limits: Clonal diversity was possibly underestimated, and the donors were mostly white British, with more females. Repertoire sampling occurred only after the peak T cell response. AZD1222 recipients seropositive at baseline numbered only five to seven.

The protocol was immunoSEQ multiplex PCR, while the TCRdb copy is restricted to in-frame clones and leaves out a portion. The sample consists of under 80,000 clones, about four fifths of them appearing once. This TCR was sampled from an adult in good health. The chain couples TRBV5-4 to TRBJ2-3; D gene unclear. Sequences were derived from peripheral blood, sampled on day 0 of MenACWY control vaccination. The chain's CDR3 is CASSLEGTDTQYF. CDR3 bases: TGTGCCAGCAGCTTGGAGGGCACAGATACGCAGTATTTT.